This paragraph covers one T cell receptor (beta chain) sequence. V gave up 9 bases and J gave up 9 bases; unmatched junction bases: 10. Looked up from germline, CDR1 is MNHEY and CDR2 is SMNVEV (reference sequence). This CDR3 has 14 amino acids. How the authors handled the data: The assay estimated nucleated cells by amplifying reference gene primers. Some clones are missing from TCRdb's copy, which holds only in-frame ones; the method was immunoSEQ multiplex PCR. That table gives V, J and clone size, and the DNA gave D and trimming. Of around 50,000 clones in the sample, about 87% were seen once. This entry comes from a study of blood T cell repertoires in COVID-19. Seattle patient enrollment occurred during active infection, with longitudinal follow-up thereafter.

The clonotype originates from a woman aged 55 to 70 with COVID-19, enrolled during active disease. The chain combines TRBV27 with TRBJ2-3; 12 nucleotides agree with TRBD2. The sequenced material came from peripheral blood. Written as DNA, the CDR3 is TGTGCCAGTCATCCGGGACTAGCGGGTTCGACGCAGTATTTT. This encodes CASHPGLAGSTQYF.